This T cell receptor beta chain was obtained from a study of T cell repertoires in cytomegalovirus infection. Study as a whole: TCR beta signatures that were public indicated CMV infection and matching HLA type.

Germline V gene lookup returns CDR1 MDHEN and CDR2 SYDVKM. The CDR3 has 16 amino acids. Between the trimmed V and J ends, which lost 3 bases and 5 bases, there was a span of 17 bases. This clonotype was detected ten times or more. What it binds is unknown. Overall study results and limits: Cumulative public TCR beta family frequency identified carriers of CMV plus the relevant HLA.

TCRdb called the reads again in MiXCR, with one record for every CDR3 protein. Of about 250,000 distinct CDR3 sequences detected, approximately 15% appear once; the ten largest clones hold around 43%. Sequenced sample: CD8+ T cells from PBMCs. The clonotype comes from a human donor in good health (CMV status not recorded). Some clones in this sample may be carry-over from other donors' samples. V is TRBV28 and J is TRBJ2-1; D is perhaps TRBD2 (6 bases). CDR3 DNA sequence: TGTGCCAGCAGTTTCTCCGGGACTGGGTTCAACAATGAGCAGTTCTTC. This sequence encodes CASSFSGTGFNNEQFF.